Shown below are 11 T cell receptor beta chains from a single sample sequenced in a study of blood T cell repertoires in COVID-19. Clones were read by immunoSEQ multiplex PCR, and TCRdb kept only the in-frame ones, dropping some. This table has under 250,000 clones, 82% appearing once. Sequencing was performed on peripheral blood. The receptor source for this set is a woman between 70 and 85 years old with COVID-19, enrolled during active disease.

This rearrangement joins TRBV18 to TRBJ2-1, with 9 bases fitting TRBD2. The ends lost 3 bases at V and 7 bases at J; junction bases unmatched: 1. Germline loops: CDR1 KGHSH, CDR2 LQKENI. CDR3 length: 13 residues. The CDR3 loop reads CASSPTSGNEQFF. CDR3 DNA sequence: TGTGCCAGCTCACCTACTAGCGGGAATGAGCAGTTCTTC.

The chain joins TRBV7-2 to TRBJ1-6; 10 bases map to TRBD1. The germline V gene encodes CDR1 SGHTA and CDR2 FQGNSA. The CDR3 runs 16 residues. V lost 5 bases, J lost 5 bases, and 6 bases stayed unmatched. The CDR3: CASSPPTGGNNSPLHF. CDR3 nucleotides: TGTGCCAGCAGCCCACCGACAGGGGGCAATAATTCACCCCTCCACTTT.

The chain combines TRBV9 with TRBJ2-2; 7 bases align to TRBD1. V gave up 6 bases and J gave up 3 bases; unmatched junction bases: 2. The CDR3 totals 13 residues. Germline values: CDR1 SGDLS, CDR2 YYNGEE. CDR3 DNA: TGTGCCAGCACGACAGGGTACACCGGGGAGCTGTTTTTT. Encoded protein: CASTTGYTGELFF.

The chain joins TRBV7-2 to TRBJ2-3; 9 nucleotides align to TRBD2. The CDR3 is made up of 13 amino acids. The germline V gene encodes CDR1 SGHTA and CDR2 FQGNSA. The CDR3 loop reads CGSLAGHTDTQYF. CDR3 nucleotides: TGTGGGAGCCTAGCGGGGCACACAGATACGCAGTATTTT.

The CDR3 nucleotides read TGCGCCAGCAGCCAATGGAGGGAGGGGGACACCGGGGAGCTGTTTTTT. It codes for CASSQWREGDTGELFF. The V and J genes are TRBV4-3 and TRBJ2-2; possible D gene TRBD2, 7 bases. CDR1 LGHNA and CDR2 YSLEER come from the germline V gene. The CDR3 totals 16 residues. Trimming took 2 bases from V and 3 from J, leaving 13 bases between them.

This chain connects TRBV27 to TRBJ1-2; TRBD1 matches 9 bases. The V and J ends lost 3 bases and 8 bases, in that order; junction bases with no gene match: 7. CDR1 is MNHEY, CDR2 SMNVEV, per germline (reference sequence). The CDR3 runs 14 residues. Here the CDR3 DNA reads TGTGCCAGCAGTTTCCGGGACAGGGTTGGCGGCTACACCTTC. This sequence encodes CASSFRDRVGGYTF.

V usage is TRBV6-5 and J usage is TRBJ1-4, with D unresolved. This CDR3 region has 13 residues. CDR1 MNHEY and CDR2 SVGAGI come from the germline V gene. V gave up 5 bases and J gave up 5 bases, with 9 bases separating them. DNA for the CDR3: TGTGCCAGCAGTCTCGAGAGAAATGAAAAACTGTTTTTT. Translation: CASSLERNEKLFF.

This clone was picked up one time. V and J are TRBV6-2 or TRBV6-3 and TRBJ2-3; perhaps TRBD2 as D (6 bases). The CDR3 extends over 17 amino acids. V lost 2 bases, J lost 0 bases, and 15 bases lay in between. The germline V gene encodes CDR1 MNHEY and CDR2 SVGEGT. DNA of the CDR3: TGTGCCAGCAGTTACAGCCAATCCAGCGGGAGCACAGATACGCAGTATTTT. Translation: CASSYSQSSGSTDTQYF.

The genes are TRBV28 and TRBJ2-7, with TRBD2 matching over 7 bases. CDR1 is MDHEN, CDR2 SYDVKM, per germline. The CDR3 length is 12 residues. After removal of 1 base from V and 8 bases from J, the junction contained 2 bases not matched to a gene. CDR3 nucleotide sequence: TGTGCCAGCAGTTTATTACTAGCGCAGCAGTACTTC. Its translation is CASSLLLAQQYF.

This chain uses TRBV24-1 with TRBJ2-3; D gene unclear. From germline, CDR1 is KGHDR and CDR2 SFDVKD. The CDR3 is 15 residues long. Trimming took 7 bases from V and 0 from J, leaving 13 bases between them. As DNA, the CDR3 is TGTGCCACCAGCGACCGAATCAGGAGCACAGATACGCAGTATTTT. It codes for CATSDRIRSTDTQYF.

V is TRBV2 and J is TRBJ2-7; 9 bases match TRBD1. The V and J ends lost 6 bases and 4 bases, in that order; junction bases with no gene match: 10. This CDR3 region has 15 residues. CDR1 SNHLY and CDR2 FYNNEI come from the germline V gene. This CDR3 is CASSQGQGLLYEQYF. CDR3 nucleotides: TGTGCCAGCAGCCAGGGACAGGGTCTCCTTTACGAGCAGTACTTC.